This TCR beta chain appears in the sequencing data of a study of T cell responses to AZD1222 COVID-19 vaccine. Study at large: Recipients boosted at about 4 weeks or about 12 weeks are pooled.

Generated by immunoSEQ multiplex PCR, the TCRdb table keeps only in-frame clones and is missing some. The top ten hold about 13% of the sample, which has tens of thousands of clones, about 88% seen once. This CDR3 contains 15 residues. The germline CDR1 and CDR2 sequences are SEHNR and FQNEAQ (reference sequence). The ends lost 5 bases at V and 8 bases at J; junction bases unmatched: 9. Study results and caveats: Donors were mostly white British, more females; clonal diversity possibly underestimated. Repertoire sampling occurred only after the peak T cell response. The CD4 TCRs associated with vaccination extended across spike and predominated at 160-218 and 743-854.

Turning to this clone: The antigen is unknown.

The receptor was isolated from an adult in good health. The specimen comprised peripheral blood, sampled on day 0 of AZD1222 vaccination. V and J are TRBV7-9 and TRBJ2-1, with 10 bases aligning to TRBD1. The CDR3 bases are TGTGCCAGCAGCATGGGACAGGGGTTCCCCGATGAGCAGTTCTTC. Protein product: CASSMGQGFPDEQFF.